This TCR beta chain was sequenced for a study of spatial heterogeneity in lung cancer. Trimming removed 7 bases from V and 12 bases from J; junction bases left unmatched: 5. The CDR3 spans 10 residues. Germline V CDR1 and CDR2: SQVTM, ANQGSEA. From the 5' RACE reads, TCRdb called clonotypes with MiXCR, one entry per CDR3 protein. The sample has under 150,000 distinct CDR3 sequences, 10% to 11% seen once. This clonotype was seen a handful of times. Time point meaning: blood at routine non-recurrence follow-up after resection. Material: PBMCs, obtained at follow-up. The sequence was obtained from a female donor with early-stage non-small cell lung cancer. The chain recombines TRBV29-1 with TRBJ2-1; 8 bases match TRBD1. CDR3 residues: CSGGDRGQFF. The CDR3 bases are TGCAGCGGAGGAGACAGGGGGCAGTTCTTC.